The clone carrying this T cell receptor beta chain was counted between two and nine times. One end of the junction varies from germline; a read error may be responsible. Only in-frame clones appear in the TCRdb table, and some are missing; sequencing was by immunoSEQ multiplex PCR. The sample contains around 41,000 clones, more than 85% of which appear only once. Germline CDR1 and CDR2: SGHRS and YFSETQ. This CDR3 comprises 15 residues. The sample belongs to a study of blood T cell repertoires in COVID-19. This clonotype was sampled from a human donor in a cohort sampled during active COVID-19. J is TRBJ2-1 and V is TRBV5-1; TRBD1 aligns across 7 bases. Sequenced input: peripheral blood. The CDR3 DNA reads TGCGCCAGCAGCTTGGCGGGACAGCCCTACGATGAGCAGTTCTTC. Its translation: CASSLAGQPYDEQFF.